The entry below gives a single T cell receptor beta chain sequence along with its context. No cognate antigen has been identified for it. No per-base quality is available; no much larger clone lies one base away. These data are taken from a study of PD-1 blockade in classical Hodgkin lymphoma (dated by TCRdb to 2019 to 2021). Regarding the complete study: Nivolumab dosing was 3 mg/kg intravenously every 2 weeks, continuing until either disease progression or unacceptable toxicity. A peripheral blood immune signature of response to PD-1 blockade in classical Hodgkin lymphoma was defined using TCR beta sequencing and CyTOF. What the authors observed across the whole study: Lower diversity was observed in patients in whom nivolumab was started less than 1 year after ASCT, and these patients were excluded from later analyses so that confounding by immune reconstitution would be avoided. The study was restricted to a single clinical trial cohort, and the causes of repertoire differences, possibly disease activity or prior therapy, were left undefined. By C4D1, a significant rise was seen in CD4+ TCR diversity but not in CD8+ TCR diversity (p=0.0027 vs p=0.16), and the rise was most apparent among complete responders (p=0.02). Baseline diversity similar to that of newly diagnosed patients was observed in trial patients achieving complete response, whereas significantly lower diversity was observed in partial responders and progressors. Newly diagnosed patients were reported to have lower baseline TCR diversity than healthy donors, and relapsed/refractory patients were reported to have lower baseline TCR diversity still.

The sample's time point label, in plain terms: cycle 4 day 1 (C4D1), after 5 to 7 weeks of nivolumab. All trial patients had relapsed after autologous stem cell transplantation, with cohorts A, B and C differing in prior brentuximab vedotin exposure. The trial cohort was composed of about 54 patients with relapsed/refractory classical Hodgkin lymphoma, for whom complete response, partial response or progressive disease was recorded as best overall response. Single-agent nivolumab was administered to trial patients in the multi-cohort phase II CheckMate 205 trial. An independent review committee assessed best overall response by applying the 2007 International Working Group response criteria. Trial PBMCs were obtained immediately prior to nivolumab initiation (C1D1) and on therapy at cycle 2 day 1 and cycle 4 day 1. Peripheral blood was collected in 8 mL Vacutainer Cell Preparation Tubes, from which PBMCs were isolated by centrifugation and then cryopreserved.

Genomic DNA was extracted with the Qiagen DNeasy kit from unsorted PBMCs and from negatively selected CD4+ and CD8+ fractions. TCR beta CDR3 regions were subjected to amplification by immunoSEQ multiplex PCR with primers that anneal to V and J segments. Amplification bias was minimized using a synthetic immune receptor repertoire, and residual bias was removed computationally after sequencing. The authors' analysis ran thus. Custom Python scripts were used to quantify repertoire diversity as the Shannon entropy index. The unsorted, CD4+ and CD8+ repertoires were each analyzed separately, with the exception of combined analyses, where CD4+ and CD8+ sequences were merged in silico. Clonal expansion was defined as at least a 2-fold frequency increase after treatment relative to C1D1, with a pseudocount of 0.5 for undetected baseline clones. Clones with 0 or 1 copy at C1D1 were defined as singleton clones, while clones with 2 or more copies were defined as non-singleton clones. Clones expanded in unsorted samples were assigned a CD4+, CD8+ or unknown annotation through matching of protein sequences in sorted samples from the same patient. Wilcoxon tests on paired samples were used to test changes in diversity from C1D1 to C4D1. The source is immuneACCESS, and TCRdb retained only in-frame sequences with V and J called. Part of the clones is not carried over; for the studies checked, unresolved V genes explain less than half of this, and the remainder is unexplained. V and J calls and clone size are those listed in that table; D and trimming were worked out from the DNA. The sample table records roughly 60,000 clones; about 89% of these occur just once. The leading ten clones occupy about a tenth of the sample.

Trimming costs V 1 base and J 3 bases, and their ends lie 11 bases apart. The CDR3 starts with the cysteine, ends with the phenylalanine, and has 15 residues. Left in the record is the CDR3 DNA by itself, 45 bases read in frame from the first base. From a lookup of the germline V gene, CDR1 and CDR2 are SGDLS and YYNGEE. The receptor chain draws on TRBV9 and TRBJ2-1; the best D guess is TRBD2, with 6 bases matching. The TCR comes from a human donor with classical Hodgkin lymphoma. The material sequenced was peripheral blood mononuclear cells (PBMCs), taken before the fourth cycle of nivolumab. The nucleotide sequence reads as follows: TGTGCCAGCAGCGTATCGGGGGTGGACTACAATGAGCAGTTCTTC. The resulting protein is CASSVSGVDYNEQFF.